The clone carrying this TCR beta chain showed up just once. Antigen: not known. Sequenced by immunoSEQ multiplex PCR; TCRdb stores in-frame clones only, minus some. The table records 75,000 to 90,000 clones, 80% to 90% of them present only once. Trimming shortened V by 0 bases and J by 5 bases, and 14 bases separated the two germline ends. This CDR3 contains 15 residues. Germline V gene lookup returns CDR1 SGHRS and CDR2 YFSETQ. The record originates from a study of radiation and T cells in renal cell carcinoma. Study outcomes and limitations: Without pretreatment biopsies, baseline tumor clonotype presence was undetermined. In blood, top tumor clones expanded by 2 weeks, shrinking by 4.

Regarding time point: blood 4 weeks post-SBRT, at nephrectomy. Treatment reported: 15 Gy SBRT to primary tumor, nephrectomy 4 weeks later. Nephrectomy followed 15 Gy stereotactic body radiation by 4 weeks. Radiation-treated patients gave blood at baseline, week 2 and week 4. This material consisted of blood, taken from a patient whose treatment included radiotherapy and nephrectomy. The origin of this receptor is a woman between 70 and 85 years old with renal cell carcinoma. The gene calls are TRBV5-1 and TRBJ2-5; D perhaps matches TRBD1 (6 bases). The DNA for the CDR3 is TGCGCCAGCAGCTTGGAATTCAGGGGTCCGGAGACCCAGTACTTC. It encodes CASSLEFRGPETQYF.